Listed here are 20 T cell receptor beta chains from one sample, sequenced in a study of response to subunit inactivated influenza vaccine. From the RT-PCR reads, TCRdb called clonotypes with MiXCR, one entry per CDR3 protein. The data contain approximately 530,000 distinct CDR3 sequences, 7.6% of them seen just once; the ten biggest clones take up 13%. Sequences were derived from PBMCs from blood, sampled less than 25 months after vaccination. These TCRs come from a man aged 50 to 75 who received an inactivated influenza vaccine.

This clonotype was seen more than once but under ten times. This rearrangement joins TRBV5-1 to TRBJ2-3, with D perhaps TRBD1 (6 bases). Germline-derived CDR1 and CDR2 are SGHRS and YFSETQ. The CDR3 sequence is 15 residues long. V lost 5 bases and J lost 0, with 13 bases in between. The DNA for the CDR3 is TGCGCCAGCAGTATAGGACAGAGCAGCACAGATACGCAGTATTTT. Its translation: CASSIGQSSTDTQYF. Complete variable domain (other parts from reference TRBV5-1 and TRBJ2-3): KAGVTQTPRYLIKTRGQQVTLSCSPISGHRSVSWYQQTPGQGLQFLFEYFSETQRNKGNFPGRFSGRQFSNSRSEMNVSTLELGDSALYLCASSIGQSSTDTQYFGPGTRLTVL.

Only a few counts were recorded for this clonotype. V is TRBV24-1 and J is TRBJ2-1; 9 bases match TRBD1. V dropped 5 bases and J dropped 3; count of bases not matched to a gene: 7. This CDR3 has 16 residues. Germline loops: CDR1 KGHDR, CDR2 SFDVKD. DNA of the CDR3: TGTGCCACCAGTGCCCTTGACAGGGGGAGCTACAATGAGCAGTTCTTC. Encoded protein: CATSALDRGSYNEQFF.

The chain joins TRBV4-3 to TRBJ2-7, with 10 bases that match TRBD2. Germline V gene sequence: CDR1 LGHNA, CDR2 YSLEER. This CDR3 contains 16 residues. Losses at the gene ends were 1 base for V and 4 bases for J; bases not matched to a gene: 7. The DNA for the CDR3 is TGCGCCAGCAGCCAAGGTGCTAGCGGGAGTCCTTACGAGCAGTACTTC. It translates to CASSQGASGSPYEQYF.

This clonotype was picked up many times. The chain links TRBV6-5 to TRBJ1-1, with D uncertain. Germline CDR1 reads MNHEY; CDR2 reads SVGAGI. The CDR3 loop spans 18 amino acids. Trimming left V 0 bases short and J 3 bases short, with 20 bases between. Written as DNA, the CDR3 is TGTGCCAGCAGTTACTCCGGCGGGTTTAAGAGGATAGACACTGAAGCTTTCTTT. Encoded protein: CASSYSGGFKRIDTEAFF.

The chain has TRBV15 and TRBJ1-3; 8 bases line up with TRBD1. The J segment lost 0 bases and the V segment lost 4 bases, leaving 2 bases of the junction unmatched. CDR1 and CDR2 (germline): LNHNV, YYDKDF (reference sequence). The CDR3 length is 15 residues. CDR3 sequence reads: CATSTDRGSGNTIYF. CDR3 DNA sequence: TGTGCCACCAGCACAGACAGGGGCTCTGGAAACACCATATATTTT.

The V and J genes are TRBV6-1 and TRBJ2-3; D not certain. This CDR3 is 14 amino acids long. V shed 6 bases and J shed 7 bases, with 17 bases lying between them. Germline CDR1 is MNHNS and CDR2 is SASEGT. As DNA, the CDR3 is TGTGCCAGCAGCGTTCTAAAACAGAGACATACGCAGTATTTT. Amino acids: CASSVLKQRHTQYF.

Only a few counts were recorded for this clonotype. The chain combines TRBV5-4 with TRBJ2-2; the D gene could be TRBD1 or TRBD2 (5 bases each). The CDR3 totals 15 residues. Trimming cost V 1 base and J 7 bases, with 14 bases left between them. Germline V gene data show CDR1 as SGHNT and CDR2 as YYREEE (reference sequence). Here the CDR3 DNA reads TGTGCCAGCAGCTTGTCAGGGACCGGGATCGGGGAGCTGTTTTTT. It yields the protein CASSLSGTGIGELFF.

This clonotype was picked up many times. The rearrangement joins TRBV29-1 to TRBJ2-1; 9 bases are shared with TRBD2. The CDR3 sequence is 14 residues long. The V segment lost 5 bases and the J segment 0 bases; nucleotides outside the gene matches: 2. Germline V lookup: CDR1 SQVTM, CDR2 ANQGSEA. As DNA, the CDR3 is TGCAGCGTTTCGACTAGCGGCTCCTACAATGAGCAGTTCTTC. It encodes CSVSTSGSYNEQFF.

The chain couples TRBV9 to TRBJ1-3; D ambiguous. Trimming pared 7 bases from V and 0 bases from J, leaving 8 bases between. The germline V gene has CDR1 SGDLS and CDR2 YYNGEE. The CDR3 is 13 residues long. In DNA, the CDR3 is TGTGCCAGCCAAAGATTCTCTGGAAACACCATATATTTT. Protein: CASQRFSGNTIYF.

At least ten counts were recorded for this clonotype. The gene calls are TRBV12-3 or TRBV12-4 and TRBJ1-1; the D gene is possibly TRBD1 (5 bases). This CDR3 is built from 13 residues. The V end lost 0 bases, the J end lost 6 bases, and 8 bases lay between the germline ends. DNA for the CDR3: TGTGCCAGCAGTTTAGCCAGGGTGGCTGAAGCTTTCTTT. Its translation: CASSLARVAEAFF.

The V call is TRBV20-1, the J call TRBJ2-5; no reliable D call. Germline values: CDR1 DFQATT, CDR2 SNEGSKA (reference sequence). V dropped 3 bases and J dropped 3 bases, with 17 bases sitting between them. The CDR3 totals 15 residues. CDR3 nucleotide sequence: TGCAGTGCTAGTCGTGCTGGGCCAGTTAAAGAGACCCAGTACTTC. Translating gives CSASRAGPVKETQYF.

The chain recombines TRBV7-8 with TRBJ2-6, with TRBD1 identical over 9 bases. The CDR3 covers 17 residues. CDR1 and CDR2 from the germline V gene are SGHVS and FQNEAQ. The junction had 7 bases not matched to a gene; V was cut back by 6 bases and J by 1 base. CDR3 in amino acids: CASRGDRDLSGANVLTF. CDR3 DNA: TGTGCCAGCAGGGGGGACAGGGATCTGTCTGGGGCCAACGTCCTGACTTTC.

This clonotype occurred many times. The chain recombines TRBV12-3 or TRBV12-4 with TRBJ2-5, with TRBD1 matching 9 bases. CDR3 length: 15 residues. The V segment lost 1 base and the J segment 4 bases; nucleotides outside the gene matches: 4. The CDR3 reads CASSLGTGGGETQYF. As DNA, the CDR3 is TGTGCCAGCAGTTTAGGTACAGGGGGCGGAGAGACCCAGTACTTC.

Only a few counts were recorded for this clonotype. The rearrangement links TRBV10-3 to TRBJ2-3; TRBD2 aligns across 11 bases. The junction had 3 bases not matched to a gene; V was cut back by 1 base and J by 0 bases. CDR1 is ENHRY, CDR2 SYGVKD, per germline. The CDR3 runs 17 residues. The CDR3 loop is CAISEFTSGGSTDTQYF. Here the CDR3 DNA reads TGTGCCATCAGTGAGTTTACTAGCGGGGGCAGCACAGATACGCAGTATTTT.

This clonotype has a handful of counts. The chain joins TRBV7-8 to TRBJ2-1; TRBD2 matches 9 bases. J gave up 1 base and V 5 bases, and 3 bases lay outside the gene matches. This CDR3 region has 15 residues. In germline, CDR1 is SGHVS, CDR2 FQNEAQ. The chain's CDR3 is CASSVGLASYNEQFF. The CDR3 region has the DNA TGTGCCAGCAGCGTAGGACTAGCGTCCTACAATGAGCAGTTCTTC.

At least ten counts were recorded for this clonotype. V usage is TRBV6-1 and J usage is TRBJ1-4; D call uncertain. The germline gives CDR1 MNHNS, CDR2 SASEGT. The CDR3 consists of 13 residues. V was trimmed by 6 bases and J by 5 bases, leaving 10 bases between them. CDR3 sequence (DNA): TGTGCCAGCAGCCGCCGGCCGAATGAAAAACTGTTTTTT. Protein: CASSRRPNEKLFF.

This clonotype was observed a handful of times. The chain carries TRBV10-3 and TRBJ2-5, with 8 positions matching TRBD1. The junction had 5 bases not matched to a gene; V was cut back by 6 bases and J by 2 bases. The CDR3 totals 14 residues. Germline-derived CDR1 and CDR2 are ENHRY and SYGVKD. CDR3 protein: CAISQGARQETQYF. In DNA form, the CDR3 reads TGTGCCATCAGCCAGGGGGCGCGTCAAGAGACCCAGTACTTC.

The V gene is TRBV6-1, the J gene TRBJ2-5; tentatively, D is TRBD2 (5 bases). The CDR3 is 14 residues long. V was trimmed by 5 bases and J by 1 base, leaving 11 bases between them. CDR1 is MNHNS and CDR2 is SASEGT in the germline V gene. CDR3 in DNA: TGTGCCAGCAGTCCGACTAATCTCCAAGAGACCCAGTACTTC. Translating it yields CASSPTNLQETQYF.

This clonotype was picked up a small number of times. V usage is TRBV5-8 and J usage is TRBJ2-3; D perhaps matches TRBD1 (7 bases). The germline V gene has CDR1 SGHTS and CDR2 YDEGEE. CDR3 length equals 17 residues. The ends were cut back, 3 bases at V and 0 bases at J, with 17 bases in the middle. CDR3 in DNA: TGTGCCAGCAGCTCGAGACTCAGGGGGGCGAGCACAGATACGCAGTATTTT. Protein product: CASSSRLRGASTDTQYF.

V is TRBV11-2 and J is TRBJ2-3, with D possibly TRBD1 on 8 matching bases. The CDR3 is made up of 15 amino acids. Germline assignment: CDR1 SGHAT and CDR2 FQNNGV. V gave up 5 bases and J gave up 4 bases, with 16 bases separating them. CDR3 in amino acids: CASSLRTGGADTQYF. The CDR3 bases are TGTGCCAGCAGCCTCCGTACAGGGGGGGCAGATACGCAGTATTTT.